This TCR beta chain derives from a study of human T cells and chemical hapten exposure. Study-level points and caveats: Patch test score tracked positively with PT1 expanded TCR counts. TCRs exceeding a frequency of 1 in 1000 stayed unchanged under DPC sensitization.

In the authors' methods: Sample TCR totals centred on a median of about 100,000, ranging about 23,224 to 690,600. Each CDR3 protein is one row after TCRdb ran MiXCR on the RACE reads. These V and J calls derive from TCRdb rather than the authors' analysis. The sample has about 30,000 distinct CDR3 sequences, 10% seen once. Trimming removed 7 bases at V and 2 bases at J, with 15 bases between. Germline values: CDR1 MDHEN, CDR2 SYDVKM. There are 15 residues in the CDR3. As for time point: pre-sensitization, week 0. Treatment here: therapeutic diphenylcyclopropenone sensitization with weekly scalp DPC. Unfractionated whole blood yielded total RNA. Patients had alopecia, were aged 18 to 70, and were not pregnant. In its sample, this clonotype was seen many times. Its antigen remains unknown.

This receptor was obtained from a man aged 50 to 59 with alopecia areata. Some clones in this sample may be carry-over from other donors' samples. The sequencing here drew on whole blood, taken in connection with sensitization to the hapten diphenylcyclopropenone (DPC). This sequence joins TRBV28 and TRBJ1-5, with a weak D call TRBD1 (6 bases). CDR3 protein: CASTRRGLGNQPQHF. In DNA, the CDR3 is TGTGCCAGCACCCGGCGGGGGCTCGGCAATCAGCCCCAGCATTTT.